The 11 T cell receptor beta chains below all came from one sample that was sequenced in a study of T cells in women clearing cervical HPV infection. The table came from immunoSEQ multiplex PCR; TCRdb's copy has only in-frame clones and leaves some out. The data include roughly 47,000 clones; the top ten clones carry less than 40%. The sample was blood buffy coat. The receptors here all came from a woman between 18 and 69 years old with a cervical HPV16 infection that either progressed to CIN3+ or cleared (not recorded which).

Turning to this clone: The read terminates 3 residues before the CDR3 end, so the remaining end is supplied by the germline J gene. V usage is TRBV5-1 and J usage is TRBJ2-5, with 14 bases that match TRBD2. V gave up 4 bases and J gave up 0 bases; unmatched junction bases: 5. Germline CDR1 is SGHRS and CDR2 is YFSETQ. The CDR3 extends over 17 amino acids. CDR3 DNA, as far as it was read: TGCGCCAGCAGCAGCGGACTAGCGGGGGGCCACCAAGAGACC. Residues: CASSSGLAGGHQET. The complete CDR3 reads CASSSGLAGGHQETQYF.

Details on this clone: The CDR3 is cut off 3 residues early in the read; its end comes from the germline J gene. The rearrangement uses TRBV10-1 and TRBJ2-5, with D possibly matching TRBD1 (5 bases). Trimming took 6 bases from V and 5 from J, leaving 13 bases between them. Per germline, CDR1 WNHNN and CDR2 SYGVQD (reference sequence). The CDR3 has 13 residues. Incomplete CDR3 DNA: TGCGCCAGCAGCTACAGGCCTCGGGAGACC. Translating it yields CASSYRPRET. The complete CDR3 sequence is CASSYRPRETQYF.

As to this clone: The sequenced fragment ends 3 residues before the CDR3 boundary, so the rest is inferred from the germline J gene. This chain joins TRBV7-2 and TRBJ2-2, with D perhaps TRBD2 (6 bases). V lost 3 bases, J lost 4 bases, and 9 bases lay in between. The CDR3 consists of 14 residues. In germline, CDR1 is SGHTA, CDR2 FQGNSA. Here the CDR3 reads CASSFRGFTGELFF. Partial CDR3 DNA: TGTGCCAGCAGCTTCCGGGGGTTCACCGGGGAG.

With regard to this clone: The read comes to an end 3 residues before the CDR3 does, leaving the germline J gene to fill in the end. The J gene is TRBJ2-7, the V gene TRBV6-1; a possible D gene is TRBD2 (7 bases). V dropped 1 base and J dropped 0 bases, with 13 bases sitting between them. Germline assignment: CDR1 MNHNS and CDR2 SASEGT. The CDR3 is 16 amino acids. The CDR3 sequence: CASSEEGGFSSYEQYF. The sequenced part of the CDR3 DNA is TGTGCCAGCAGTGAAGAGGGGGGGTTCAGCTCCTACGAG.

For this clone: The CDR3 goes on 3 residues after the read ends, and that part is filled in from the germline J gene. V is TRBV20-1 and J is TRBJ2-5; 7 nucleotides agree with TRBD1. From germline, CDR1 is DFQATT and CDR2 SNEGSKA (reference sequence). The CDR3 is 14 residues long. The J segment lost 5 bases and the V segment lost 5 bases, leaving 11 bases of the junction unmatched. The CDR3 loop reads CSADGQDFMETQYF. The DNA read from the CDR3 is TGCAGTGCTGACGGACAGGATTTTATGGAGACC.

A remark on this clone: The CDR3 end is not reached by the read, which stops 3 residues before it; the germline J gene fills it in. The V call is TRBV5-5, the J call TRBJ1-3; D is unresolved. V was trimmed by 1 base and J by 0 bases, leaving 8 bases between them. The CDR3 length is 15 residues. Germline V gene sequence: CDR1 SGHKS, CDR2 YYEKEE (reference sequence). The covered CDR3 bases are TGTGCCAGCAGCTTGCTGGCCAGCTCTGGAAACACC. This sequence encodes CASSLLASSGNT. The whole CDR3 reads CASSLLASSGNTIYF.

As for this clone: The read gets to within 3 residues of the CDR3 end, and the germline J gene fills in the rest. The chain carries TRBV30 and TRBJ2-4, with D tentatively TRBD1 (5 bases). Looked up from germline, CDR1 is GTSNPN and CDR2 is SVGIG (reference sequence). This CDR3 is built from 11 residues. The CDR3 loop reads CAWSVGDGQYF. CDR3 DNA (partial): TGTGCCTGGAGTGTAGGGGATGGT.

Partial CDR3 DNA: TGTGCCTGGAGTGCGGACAGGGGGCTTGGAGATACG. Translation: CAWSADRGLGDT. The full-length CDR3 reads as CAWSADRGLGDTQYF. The rearrangement uses TRBV30 and TRBJ2-3; TRBD1 matches at 11 bases. The read halts 3 residues ahead of the CDR3 end, with the missing end drawn from the germline J gene. Germline V CDR1 and CDR2: GTSNPN, SVGIG (reference sequence). This CDR3 comprises 15 residues. The junction had 5 bases not matched to a gene; V was cut back by 1 base and J by 5 bases.

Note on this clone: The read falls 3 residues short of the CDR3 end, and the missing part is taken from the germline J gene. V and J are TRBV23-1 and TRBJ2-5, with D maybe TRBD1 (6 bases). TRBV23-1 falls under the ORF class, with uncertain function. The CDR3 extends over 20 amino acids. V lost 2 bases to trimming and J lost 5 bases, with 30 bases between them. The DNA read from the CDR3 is TGCGCCAGCAGTCAACCCTCCACAGGGCCGGAGTACCTCGTCGGGGAGACC. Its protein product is CASSQPSTGPEYLVGET. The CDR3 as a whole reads CASSQPSTGPEYLVGETQYF.

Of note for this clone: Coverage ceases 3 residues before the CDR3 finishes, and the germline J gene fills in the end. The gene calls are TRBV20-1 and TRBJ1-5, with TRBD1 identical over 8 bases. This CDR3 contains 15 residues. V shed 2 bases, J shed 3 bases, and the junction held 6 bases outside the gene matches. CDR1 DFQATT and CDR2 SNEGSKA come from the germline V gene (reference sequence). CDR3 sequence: CSARLGQVPNQPQHF. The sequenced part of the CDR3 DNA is TGCAGTGCTAGATTGGGACAGGTTCCCAATCAGCCC.

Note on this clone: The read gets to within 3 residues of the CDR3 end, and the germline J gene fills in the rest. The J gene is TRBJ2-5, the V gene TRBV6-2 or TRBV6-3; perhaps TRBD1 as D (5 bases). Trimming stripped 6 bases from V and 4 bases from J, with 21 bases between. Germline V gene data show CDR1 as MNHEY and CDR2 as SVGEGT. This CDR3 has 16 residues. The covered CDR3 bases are TGTGCCAGCAGACCCCGCTGGCGTACCCAGGGAGAGACC. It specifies CASRPRWRTQGET. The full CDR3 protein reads CASRPRWRTQGETQYF.